This T cell receptor (beta chain) was sequenced in a study of early T cells in non-severe SARS-CoV-2 infection. Turning to the study itself: Sequenced material consisted of bulk RNA (from unsorted whole blood), and chains were unpaired.

With respect to this clonotype: Its antigen is not known. A read error is possible here, since a much larger clone lies one base away.

Unique molecular identifiers were affixed to single, distinct cDNA molecules. One entry per CDR3 protein, called by TCRdb with MiXCR from the 5' RACE reads. The repertoire holds about 97,000 distinct CDR3 sequences, with around 10% as singletons. CDR1 GTSNPN and CDR2 SVGIG come from the germline V gene (reference sequence). The CDR3 is 13 amino acids. Study results and limitations: Database matching using VDJdb favored anti-spike CD8 responses, with private and CD4 specificities left missing.

The material was whole blood, obtained at baseline. The chain links TRBV30 to TRBJ2-3; D might be TRBD1 or TRBD2, each matching 7 bases. The clonotype originates from an adult who was a healthcare worker with PCR-confirmed SARS-CoV-2 infection or an uninfected control (not recorded which). The CDR3 sequence is CAWSPGGTDKQYF. CDR3 DNA: TGTGCCTGGAGCCCCGGGGGGACAGATAAGCAGTATTTT.